These T cell receptor beta chains were read from a single sample in a study of CD8 T cells in Susac syndrome. TCRdb processed the immunoSEQ multiplex PCR reads anew with MiXCR; each CDR3 protein has one entry. The sample comprises approximately 100,000 distinct CDR3 sequences, approximately 96% of which are singletons, and around 0.1% rests with the top ten. The sequenced sample was CD4+ T cells from PBMCs. The receptor set was obtained from a human donor in good health. The CDR3 runs from the conserved cysteine through the conserved F or W. Fields, in order: J gene, V gene, CDR3 protein.

J: TRBJ1-1; V: TRBV4-1; CDR3: CASSHQGLGANTEAFF
J: TRBJ1-5; V: TRBV5-1; CDR3: CASSWGTGDQPQHF
J: TRBJ2-2; V: TRBV27; CDR3: CASSLRQGAGIANTGELFF
J: TRBJ2-7; V: TRBV18; CDR3: CASSPYWGENYEQYF
J: TRBJ1-1; V: TRBV12-3/TRBV12-4; CDR3: CASSSGQWASEAFF
J: TRBJ2-5; V: TRBV7-9; CDR3: CASSFSRGGKETQYF
J: TRBJ2-7; V: TRBV28; CDR3: CASAEQGPSDEQYF
J: TRBJ2-4; V: TRBV6-2/TRBV6-3; CDR3: CASSSRTSGTDIQYF
J: TRBJ1-2; V: TRBV6-4; CDR3: CASGTGDSDGYTF
J: TRBJ2-7; V: TRBV30; CDR3: CAWTGGIYEQYF
J: TRBJ1-2; V: TRBV3-1; CDR3: CASSRRDRDYGYTF
J: TRBJ2-6; V: TRBV6-5; CDR3: CASSYTGSGANVLTF
J: TRBJ2-2; V: TRBV28; CDR3: CASSLPNTGELFF
J: TRBJ1-2; V: TRBV6-2/TRBV6-3; CDR3: CASLTGGESNYGYTF
J: TRBJ2-5; V: TRBV4-1; CDR3: CASSQDGAVGETQYF
J: TRBJ2-6; V: TRBV30; CDR3: CAWRDISLGANVLTF
J: TRBJ1-4; V: TRBV27; CDR3: CASSSLGTGTEKLFF
J: TRBJ2-5; V: TRBV2; CDR3: CASKGQGLATQYF
J: TRBJ1-5; V: TRBV12-3/TRBV12-4; CDR3: CASRRDINQPQHF
J: TRBJ2-1; V: TRBV6-4; CDR3: CASSKTGGYNEQFF
J: TRBJ1-1; V: TRBV24-1; CDR3: CATRDRANTEAFF
J: TRBJ2-7; V: TRBV12-3/TRBV12-4; CDR3: CASRVSSGGYEQYF
J: TRBJ1-1; V: TRBV5-1; CDR3: CASSLQGGEAFF
J: TRBJ2-5; V: TRBV7-6; CDR3: CASRSSPVGETQYF
J: TRBJ2-1; V: TRBV14; CDR3: CASSHRQSSYNEQFF
J: TRBJ2-6; V: TRBV7-2; CDR3: CASSPQGSRSGANVLTF
J: TRBJ2-5; V: TRBV5-1; CDR3: CASRPQQGLGETQYF
J: TRBJ1-6; V: TRBV4-1; CDR3: CASSQDRAGANSPLHF
J: TRBJ1-2; V: TRBV5-6; CDR3: CASILQGQRYGYTF
J: TRBJ2-3; V: TRBV29-1; CDR3: CSVAETSSTDTQYF
J: TRBJ2-5; V: TRBV24-1; CDR3: CATSDSPSRGPVETQYF
J: TRBJ1-6; V: TRBV20-1; CDR3: CSANRGSYNSPLHF
J: TRBJ2-2; V: TRBV3-1; CDR3: CASSQGGANTGELFF
J: TRBJ2-5; V: TRBV12-3/TRBV12-4; CDR3: CASSLRGETQYF
J: TRBJ2-2; V: TRBV24-1; CDR3: CATSDRRSNTGELFF
J: TRBJ1-2; V: TRBV27; CDR3: CASSYTGNYGYTF
J: TRBJ2-7; V: TRBV3-1; CDR3: CASSRQGALEQYF
J: TRBJ1-2; V: TRBV14; CDR3: CASSLQGRTYGYTF
J: TRBJ2-3; V: TRBV12-3/TRBV12-4; CDR3: CASRGPGIAQYF
J: TRBJ2-1; V: TRBV9; CDR3: CASSVGGVPGNEQFF
J: TRBJ1-1; V: TRBV7-3; CDR3: CASSLTTGSTEAFF
J: TRBJ2-7; V: TRBV3-1; CDR3: CASSQDLRGEQYF